The rows below give T cell receptor beta chains drawn from one sample of a study of vaccination effects on CD4 cells after COVID-19. These receptors' targets are unknown. The assay was immunoSEQ multiplex PCR, and TCRdb's table has in-frame clones only and misses some. This table holds about 41,000 clones, 70% to 85% found once. The sample consisted of CD4+ T cells from PBMCs cultured with HCoV-NL63 spike peptides, taken before COVID-19 vaccination. The origin of the receptors is a human donor who received a COVID-19 vaccine. CDR3s include the opening cysteine and the closing phenylalanine or tryptophan. A D gene is named only where the DNA matches it firmly. Only part of the rows carry a size: once, few, many, or a class if the clone is expanded.

d_gene	v_gene	abundance	j_gene	CDR3aa	CDR3nt
TRBD1	TRBV6-2/TRBV6-3	medium-sized	TRBJ1-1	CASSLPSGTGGMGTEAFF	TGTGCCAGCAGCCTACCTTCCGGGACAGGGGGTATGGGGACTGAAGCTTTCTTT
-	TRBV30	-	TRBJ1-5	CAWSGPSLVNQPQHF	TGTGCCTGGAGTGGCCCATCTTTGGTCAATCAGCCCCAGCATTTT
-	TRBV12-3/TRBV12-4	-	TRBJ1-1	CASRLAGTQAFF	TGTGCCAGCAGGTTAGCGGGCACGCAGGCTTTCTTT
-	TRBV5-1	-	TRBJ1-1	CASSLAGEGVSTEAFF	TGCGCCAGCAGCTTGGCGGGTGAGGGGGTGAGCACTGAAGCTTTCTTT
-	TRBV5-6	-	TRBJ2-5	CASSLMEETQYF	TGTGCCAGCAGCTTGATGGAAGAGACCCAGTACTTC
-	TRBV21-1	-	TRBJ1-6	CASSKDNRGSRTYYNSPLHF	TGTGCCAGCAGCAAAGACAACAGGGGATCCCGCACTTACTATAATTCACCCCTCCACTTT
TRBD1	TRBV5-1	-	TRBJ1-5	CASSLGTGDQPQHF	TGCGCCAGCAGCCTCGGGACAGGGGATCAGCCCCAGCATTTT
-	TRBV30	-	TRBJ2-1	CAWSGTREQFF	TGTGCCTGGAGTGGGACGAGAGAGCAGTTCTTC
-	TRBV10-3	once	TRBJ1-3	CATLVTRGQGNTIYF	TGTGCCACCCTTGTGACCAGGGGTCAGGGAAACACCATATATTTT
TRBD1	TRBV5-4	few	TRBJ2-2	CASSSPDRATGELFF	TGTGCCAGCAGCTCTCCCGACAGGGCCACCGGGGAGCTGTTTTTT
TRBD2	TRBV3-1/TRBV3-2	once	TRBJ2-3	CASSQVGTSGGGDTQYF	TGTGCCAGCAGCCAAGTAGGGACTAGCGGGGGGGGAGATACGCAGTATTTT
-	TRBV2	-	TRBJ1-2	CASSDRGHYGYTF	TGTGCCAGCAGTGATAGGGGCCACTATGGCTACACCTTC
TRBD1	TRBV6-2/TRBV6-3	-	TRBJ1-4	CASSSLTGRGEKLFF	TGTGCCAGCAGTTCCCTGACAGGGAGAGGGGAAAAACTGTTTTTT
TRBD1	TRBV12-3/TRBV12-4	-	TRBJ2-1	CASLGQLYNEQFF	TGTGCCAGCTTGGGACAGCTGTACAATGAGCAGTTCTTC
-	TRBV10-3	-	TRBJ1-3	CAISEILKRDGFSGNTIYF	TGTGCCATCAGTGAGATTTTAAAAAGGGACGGCTTCTCTGGAAACACCATATATTTT
TRBD2	TRBV25-1	-	TRBJ2-5	CASSVSGALQETQYF	TGTGCCAGCAGTGTTAGCGGGGCGCTCCAAGAGACCCAGTACTTC
-	TRBV18	-	TRBJ1-1	CASSPQVLSDTEAFF	TGTGCCAGCTCACCACAGGTCCTTTCGGACACTGAAGCTTTCTTT
TRBD1	TRBV19	few	TRBJ1-6	CASSIWGQGGSPLHF	TGTGCCAGTAGTATCTGGGGACAGGGCGGCTCACCCCTCCACTTT
-	TRBV3-1/TRBV3-2	once	TRBJ1-6	CASSSTSRESPLHF	TGTGCCAGCAGTTCCACCTCCAGGGAATCACCCCTCCACTTT
-	TRBV4-1	-	TRBJ1-2	CASSQEGLNYGYTF	TGCGCCAGCAGCCAAGAGGGGCTAAACTATGGCTACACCTTC
TRBD1	TRBV5-1	-	TRBJ2-2	CASSPPTGTAGELFF	TGCGCCAGCAGCCCCCCGACAGGGACGGCCGGGGAGCTGTTTTTT
-	TRBV30	-	TRBJ2-5	CAWSPGIGETQYF	TGTGCCTGGAGTCCAGGGATTGGGGAGACCCAGTACTTC
-	TRBV7-2	-	TRBJ2-2	CASSLGTVGGTGELFF	TGTGCCAGCAGCTTAGGGACGGTTGGAGGGACCGGGGAGCTGTTTTTT
TRBD1	TRBV6-4	-	TRBJ1-5	CASSTGGDQPQHF	TGTGCCAGCAGTACAGGGGGGGATCAGCCCCAGCATTTT
-	TRBV15	-	TRBJ1-1	CATRPGIGGTEAFF	TGTGCCACCAGGCCGGGGATCGGGGGCACTGAAGCTTTCTTT
-	TRBV5-1	-	TRBJ1-1	CASSLGSLMNTEAFF	TGCGCCAGCAGCTTGGGCAGCCTAATGAACACTGAAGCTTTCTTT
TRBD1	TRBV4-1	-	TRBJ2-1	CASSQTGTGGVYNEQFF	TGCGCCAGCAGCCAAACCGGGACAGGGGGGGTGTACAATGAGCAGTTCTTC
-	TRBV6-5	once	TRBJ2-5	CASSYLRGWGQETQYF	TGTGCCAGCAGTTACTTGCGTGGTTGGGGACAAGAGACCCAGTACTTC
TRBD2	TRBV18	-	TRBJ2-1	CASSQRGGFDEQFF	TGTGCCAGCTCACAGCGGGGGGGCTTCGACGAGCAGTTCTTC
-	TRBV7-3	once	TRBJ1-1	CASSQDRNTEAFF	TGTGCCAGCAGCCAAGATCGGAACACTGAAGCTTTCTTT
TRBD2	TRBV10-3	-	TRBJ2-1	CAISPGRTSGGAHEQFF	TGTGCCATCAGTCCAGGTCGGACTAGCGGGGGGGCGCATGAGCAGTTCTTC
TRBD2	TRBV7-3	-	TRBJ2-1	CASSVMGLANYNEQFF	TGTGCCAGCAGCGTCATGGGACTAGCCAACTACAATGAGCAGTTCTTC
-	TRBV7-2	-	TRBJ2-1	CASSPPPLSVGEQFF	TGTGCCAGCAGCCCCCCCCCTCTTTCGGTAGGTGAGCAGTTCTTC
-	TRBV28	-	TRBJ1-2	CASSLVGFYGYTF	TGTGCCAGCAGTTTAGTAGGGTTCTATGGCTACACCTTC
TRBD1	TRBV18	-	TRBJ1-4	CASSTGQGNEKLFF	TGTGCCAGCTCAACCGGACAGGGGAATGAAAAACTGTTTTTT
-	TRBV14	few	TRBJ1-6	CASSNRPGDNSPLHF	TGTGCCAGCAGTAACCGACCTGGGGATAATTCACCCCTCCACTTT
TRBD1	TRBV4-1	few	TRBJ1-5	CASSLGQGVPNQPQHF	TGCGCCAGCAGCCTGGGACAGGGGGTCCCCAATCAGCCCCAGCATTTT
-	TRBV11-2	-	TRBJ1-1	CASSPTGTNTEAFF	TGTGCCAGCAGCCCAACAGGGACGAACACTGAAGCTTTCTTT
TRBD1	TRBV6-2/TRBV6-3	-	TRBJ2-2	CASSPETGLAGELFF	TGTGCCAGCAGCCCCGAGACAGGGCTAGCCGGGGAGCTGTTTTTT
-	TRBV14	few	TRBJ1-3	CASSQGFGNTIYF	TGTGCCAGCAGCCAAGGGTTCGGAAACACCATATATTTT
TRBD2	TRBV5-1	-	TRBJ2-5	CASSLGTSVLQETQYF	TGCGCCAGCAGCTTGGGGACTAGCGTACTCCAAGAGACCCAGTACTTC
-	TRBV10-3	-	TRBJ1-1	CAISGGEATEAFF	TGTGCCATCAGCGGGGGGGAGGCCACTGAAGCTTTCTTT
-	TRBV5-1	-	TRBJ2-3	CASRPGAASTDTQYF	TGCGCCAGCAGACCGGGGGCTGCTAGCACAGATACGCAGTATTTT
TRBD2	TRBV10-3	-	TRBJ2-5	CAISHPASGGETQYF	TGTGCCATCTCCCACCCCGCTAGCGGGGGAGAGACCCAGTACTTC
TRBD1	TRBV5-1	few	TRBJ2-2	CASSLNTGEGELFF	TGCGCCAGCAGCCTGAACACAGGGGAGGGGGAGCTGTTTTTT
TRBD2	TRBV2	-	TRBJ2-3	CASSVEGTRFTQYF	TGTGCCAGCAGTGTGGAGGGGACTAGGTTTACGCAGTATTTT
TRBD1	TRBV29-1	-	TRBJ2-2	CSVDRANTGELFF	TGCAGCGTAGACAGGGCGAACACCGGGGAGCTGTTTTTT
-	TRBV27	few	TRBJ1-2	CASSFGQGDGYTF	TGTGCCAGCAGTTTCGGGCAGGGTGATGGCTACACCTTC
-	TRBV5-1	-	TRBJ1-6	CASSFSGDRNSPLHF	TGCGCCAGCAGCTTTTCAGGGGACCGGAATTCACCCCTCCACTTT